A single sample gave rise to the 9 T cell receptor beta chains below, sequenced in a study of T cell clonality in common variable immunodeficiency (dated by TCRdb to between 2015 and 2016). Overall results and qualifications from the work: Fewer deletions and N-nucleotide insertions were reportedly observed in CVID TCRbeta sequences, and highly modified clones with 13 or more V deletions were reportedly absent from CVID TCRbeta sequences.

These receptors have no identified antigens. The protocol used for the library was the immunoSEQ multiplex PCR assay. The source is immuneACCESS, and TCRdb retained only in-frame sequences with V and J called. Part of the clones is not carried over; for the studies checked, unresolved V genes explain less than half of this, and the remainder is unexplained. The sample comprises roughly 39,000 clones, and every one was counted more than once. Around 5.8% of the sample goes to the ten largest clones. Sequences were obtained from peripheral blood mononuclear cells. Receptor source: a human donor with common variable immunodeficiency.

This clone was picked up many times. The read ends 3 residues shy of where the CDR3 ends; the end is completed using the germline J gene. The chain links TRBV7-8 to TRBJ1-1; D is unresolved. The CDR3 totals 12 residues. V lost 5 bases and J 6 bases, leaving 10 bases between the germline ends. CDR1 is SGHVS and CDR2 is FQNEAQ in the germline V gene. CDR3 in amino acids: CASSPPTPEAFF. The DNA read from the CDR3 is TGTGCCAGCAGCCCACCGACTCCTGAA.

This clone was seen more than once but under ten times. The sequenced fragment ends 3 residues before the CDR3 boundary, so the rest is inferred from the germline J gene. The genes are TRBV7-2 and TRBJ2-7; TRBD2 aligns across 10 bases. This CDR3 has 15 amino acids. V was pared by 2 bases and J by 3 bases, with 4 bases of the junction left unmatched. The germline CDR1 and CDR2 sequences are SGHTA and FQGNSA. CDR3 DNA (partial): TGTGCCAGCAGCTTAACGGCTAGCGGGAGCTACGAG. This gives the protein CASSLTASGSYE. The entire CDR3 protein reads CASSLTASGSYEQYF.

This clone showed up just a few times. The read ends 3 residues early relative to the CDR3; the germline J gene fills the gap. The chain joins TRBV7-2 to TRBJ2-7; TRBD1 might be the D (6 bases). Germline V gene lookup returns CDR1 SGHTA and CDR2 FQGNSA. This CDR3 spans 16 amino acids. Trimming took 0 bases from V and 5 from J, leaving 17 bases between them. Partial CDR3 DNA: TGTGCCAGCAGCTTAGCTCTAACAGGGTATGGTGACGAG. It encodes CASSLALTGYGDE. The entire CDR3 sequence reads CASSLALTGYGDEQYF.

This clone was seen many times. The DNA ends 3 residues before the CDR3 does, and the rest of the CDR3 is filled in from the germline J gene. This chain connects TRBV5-6 to TRBJ2-7, with TRBD1 identical over 8 bases. Trimming cost V 1 base and J 4 bases; bases outside gene matches: 7. Germline V gives CDR1 SGHDT, CDR2 YYEEEE. The CDR3 has 15 residues. CDR3 in amino acids: CASSLQGAGLYEQYF. The covered CDR3 bases are TGTGCCAGCAGCTTGCAGGGGGCAGGGTTGTACGAG. The whole variable domain, filled in from reference TRBV5-6 and TRBJ2-7, reads DAGVTQSPTHLIKTRGQQVTLRCSPKSGHDTVSWYQQALGQGPQFIFQYYEEEERQRGNFPDRFSGHQFPNYSSELNVNALLLGDSALYLCASSLQGAGLYEQYFGPGTRLTVT.

In the case of this clone: The read finishes 3 residues shy of the CDR3 end, and the germline J gene is used to complete it. The rearrangement joins TRBV19 to TRBJ1-5; 9 bases fit TRBD1. With V trimmed by 4 bases and J by 6 bases, 10 bases remained unmatched. Germline CDR1 reads LNHDA; CDR2 reads SQIVND (reference sequence). The length of the CDR3 is 16 residues. CDR3 in amino acids: CASSTSRDRVTQPQHF. The DNA read from the CDR3 is TGTGCCAGTAGTACGTCCCGGGACAGGGTCACTCAGCCC.

This clone was seen a handful of times. The part of the CDR3 DNA that was read is TGTGCCAGCAGGGGGGGGTGGGAGACC. It codes for CASRGGWET. The CDR3 in full is CASRGGWETQYF. The chain has TRBV6-2 or TRBV6-3 and TRBJ2-5; 7 positions agree with TRBD2. The CDR3 end lies 3 residues beyond the end of the read and is filled in from the germline J gene. With 6 bases clipped from V and 5 bases from J, the junction kept 3 bases outside the gene matches. The CDR3 totals 12 residues. CDR1 MNHEY and CDR2 SVGEGT come from the germline V gene.

At least ten counts were recorded for this clone. The observed sequence ends 3 residues before the CDR3 terminus, with the missing tail filled in from the germline J gene. In the same sample, other DNA sequences code for this CDR3. The rearrangement joins TRBV7-9 to TRBJ2-3; D perhaps matches TRBD2 (5 bases). Per germline, CDR1 SEHNR and CDR2 FQNEAQ (reference sequence). The CDR3 is 12 residues long. V was shortened by 5 bases and J by 3 bases, with 6 bases between the two germline ends. This chain's CDR3 is CASSPGTDTQYF. CDR3 DNA (partial): TGTGCCAGCAGCCCGGGGACAGATACG. Together with reference TRBV7-9 and TRBJ2-3, the CDR3 gives the full variable domain: DTGVSQNPRHKITKRGQNVTFRCDPISEHNRLYWYRQTLGQGPEFLTYFQNEAQLEKSRLLSDRFSAERPKGSFSTLEIQRTEQGDSAMYLCASSPGTDTQYFGPGTRLTVL.

Notes on this clone: The CDR3 end is not reached by the read, which stops 3 residues before it; the germline J gene fills it in. The chain carries TRBV7-6 and TRBJ2-1, with 8 bases identical to TRBD2. Germline V lookup: CDR1 SGHVS, CDR2 FNYEAQ. V dropped 1 base and J dropped 9; count of bases not matched to a gene: 5. CDR3 length: 14 residues. This chain's CDR3 is CASSLDSSGGEQFF. CDR3 DNA (partial): TGTGCCAGCAGCTTAGACTCCAGCGGGGGTGAG.

This clone was seen only a few times. The part of the CDR3 DNA that was read is TGTGCCAGCCACAGGGAAAACGGCGCAACAGAGACC. Amino acid sequence: CASHRENGATET. The entire CDR3 is CASHRENGATETQYF. The chain is built from TRBV2 and TRBJ2-5, with D possibly TRBD1 on 6 matching bases. The CDR3 extends 3 residues past the end of the read, so its final part is completed from the germline J gene. Trimming left V 8 bases short and J 4 bases short, with 20 bases between. The CDR3 consists of 15 residues. The germline gives CDR1 SNHLY, CDR2 FYNNEI.